The rows below give T cell receptor beta chains drawn from one sample of a study of T cell repertoires in cytomegalovirus infection. For these TCRs, the target antigens are not known. Each CDR3 protein gets one entry after TCRdb re-called the reads with MiXCR. The sample records 110,000 to 150,000 distinct CDR3 sequences, more than 30% being singletons. The source material was CD8+ T cells from cultured PBMCs, sampled from culture after CMV antigen stimulation. The origin of the receptors is a human donor in good health (CMV status not recorded). Some clones in this sample may be carry-over from other donors' samples. Both conserved end residues are part of each CDR3. The D gene is left open where the match is weak. For some rows the clone size is stated as once, few or many, or as a class when expanded; others skip it.

TRBV2	16	TRBD1	TRBJ2-2	-	CASSDLGQQNTGELFF	TGTGCCAGCAGTGACCTGGGACAGCAGAACACCGGGGAGCTGTTTTTT
TRBV5-1	14	-	TRBJ1-1	many	CASSLAGWNTEAFF	TGCGCCAGCAGCTTGGCCGGGTGGAACACTGAAGCTTTCTTT
TRBV12-3/TRBV12-4	13	-	TRBJ1-2	-	CASSHTMNDGYTF	TGTGCCAGCAGCCATACAATGAACGATGGCTACACCTTC
TRBV7-8	17	TRBD2	TRBJ2-1	few	CASSPYLSGIPHNEQFF	TGTGCCAGCAGCCCTTATTTAAGCGGGATCCCCCACAATGAGCAGTTCTTC
TRBV19	17	-	TRBJ2-1	once	CASSHTAGDPAYNEQFF	TGTGCCAGTTCCCACACGGCAGGGGACCCAGCCTACAATGAGCAGTTCTTC
TRBV11-2	16	-	TRBJ2-2	many	CASSSWTESNTGELFF	TGTGCCAGCAGCTCCTGGACAGAGTCGAACACCGGGGAGCTGTTTTTT
TRBV7-6	15	-	TRBJ2-1	many	CASRPLGGAYNEQFF	TGTGCCAGCAGACCACTGGGAGGTGCCTACAATGAGCAGTTCTTC
TRBV7-6	14	-	TRBJ1-2	-	CASSFRPEFYGYTF	TGTGCCAGCAGCTTCCGTCCGGAGTTCTATGGCTACACCTTC
TRBV28	15	-	TRBJ2-3	-	CASSSGRATTDTQYF	TGTGCCAGCAGTTCGGGGCGGGCGACCACAGATACGCAGTATTTT
TRBV12-3/TRBV12-4	14	-	TRBJ1-1	many	CASSRILMNTEAFF	TGTGCCAGCAGTCGGATCCTCATGAACACTGAAGCTTTCTTT
TRBV6-5	16	TRBD2	TRBJ2-1	many	CASTLLAGGVGNEQFF	TGTGCCAGCACCCTACTAGCGGGGGGAGTTGGCAATGAGCAGTTCTTC
TRBV27	15	TRBD2	TRBJ2-2	-	CASSPVAGGPGELFF	TGTGCCAGCAGTCCCGTAGCGGGGGGGCCCGGGGAGCTGTTTTTT
TRBV20-1	15	-	TRBJ1-5	-	CSAPGAGALHQPQHF	TGCAGTGCTCCGGGGGCAGGGGCCCTTCATCAGCCCCAGCATTTT
TRBV7-9	14	-	TRBJ1-1	-	CASGPTGRNTEAFF	TGTGCCAGCGGTCCAACAGGGAGGAACACTGAAGCTTTCTTT
TRBV27	14	-	TRBJ1-2	-	CASSLSGTLYGYTF	TGTGCCAGCAGTTTATCAGGGACTCTATATGGCTACACCTTC
TRBV11-2	16	-	TRBJ1-4	-	CASSLDVKKGGEKLFF	TGTGCCAGCAGCTTAGATGTCAAAAAAGGAGGTGAAAAACTGTTTTTT